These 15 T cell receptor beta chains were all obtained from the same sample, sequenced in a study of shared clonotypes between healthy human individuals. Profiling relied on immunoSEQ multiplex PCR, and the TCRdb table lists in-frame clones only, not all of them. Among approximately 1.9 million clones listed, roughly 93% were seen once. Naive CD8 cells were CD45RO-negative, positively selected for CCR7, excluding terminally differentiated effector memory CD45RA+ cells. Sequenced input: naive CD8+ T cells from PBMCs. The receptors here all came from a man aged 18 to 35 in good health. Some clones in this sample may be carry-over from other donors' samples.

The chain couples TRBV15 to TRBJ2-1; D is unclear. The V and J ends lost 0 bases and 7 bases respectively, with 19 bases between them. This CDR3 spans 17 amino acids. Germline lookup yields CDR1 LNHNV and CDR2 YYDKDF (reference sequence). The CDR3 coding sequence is TGTGCCACCAGCAGAGATCTATACGGTCTAGTGGGAAATGAGCAGTTCTTC. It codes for CATSRDLYGLVGNEQFF.

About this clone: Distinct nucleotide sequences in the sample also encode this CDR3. The CDR3 sequence is CASSLVRGANEQFF. The CDR3 DNA reads as TGTGCCAGCAGTTTAGTGAGAGGGGCCAATGAGCAGTTCTTC. The chain is built from TRBV27 and TRBJ2-1; the D gene could be TRBD1 or TRBD2 (5 bases each). V was clipped by 2 bases and J by 6 bases, with 11 bases between them. The CDR3 sequence is 14 residues long. Germline loops: CDR1 MNHEY, CDR2 SMNVEV (reference sequence).

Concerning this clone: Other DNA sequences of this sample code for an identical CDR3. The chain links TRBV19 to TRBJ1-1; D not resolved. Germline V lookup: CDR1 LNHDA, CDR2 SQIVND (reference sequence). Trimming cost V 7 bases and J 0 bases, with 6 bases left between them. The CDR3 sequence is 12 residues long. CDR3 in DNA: TGTGCCAGTAACGGATTGAACACTGAAGCTTTCTTT. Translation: CASNGLNTEAFF.

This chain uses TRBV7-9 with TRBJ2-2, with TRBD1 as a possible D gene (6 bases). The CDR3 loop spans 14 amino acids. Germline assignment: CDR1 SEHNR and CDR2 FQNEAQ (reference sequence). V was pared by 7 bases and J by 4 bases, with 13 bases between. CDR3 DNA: TGTGCCAGCACACCCCGGGACACCACCGGGGAGCTGTTTTTT. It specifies CASTPRDTTGELFF.

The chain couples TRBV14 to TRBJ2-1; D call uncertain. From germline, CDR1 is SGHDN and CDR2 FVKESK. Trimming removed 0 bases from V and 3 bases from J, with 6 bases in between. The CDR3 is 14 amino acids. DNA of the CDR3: TGTGCCAGCAGCCAAGATCAGGTCTACAATGAGCAGTTCTTC. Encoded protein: CASSQDQVYNEQFF.

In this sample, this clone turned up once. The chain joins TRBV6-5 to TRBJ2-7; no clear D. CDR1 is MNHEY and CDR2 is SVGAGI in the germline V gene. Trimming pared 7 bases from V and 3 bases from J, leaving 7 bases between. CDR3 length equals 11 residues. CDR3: CASTFSYEQYF. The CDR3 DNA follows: TGTGCCAGCACCTTTAGCTACGAGCAGTACTTC.

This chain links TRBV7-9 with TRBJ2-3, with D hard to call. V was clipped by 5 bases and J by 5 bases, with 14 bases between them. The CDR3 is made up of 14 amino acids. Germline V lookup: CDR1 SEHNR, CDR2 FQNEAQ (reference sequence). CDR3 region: CASSPPFAIDTQYF. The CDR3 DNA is TGTGCCAGCAGCCCTCCTTTTGCGATAGATACGCAGTATTTT.

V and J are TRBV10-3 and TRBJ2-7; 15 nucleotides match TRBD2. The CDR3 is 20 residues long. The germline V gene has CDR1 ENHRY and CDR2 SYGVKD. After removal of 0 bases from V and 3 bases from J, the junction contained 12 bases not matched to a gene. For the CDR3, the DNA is TGTGCCATCAGTGAGTCGAAACGCGGACTAGCGGGAGGGCCATACTACGAGCAGTACTTC. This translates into CAISESKRGLAGGPYYEQYF.

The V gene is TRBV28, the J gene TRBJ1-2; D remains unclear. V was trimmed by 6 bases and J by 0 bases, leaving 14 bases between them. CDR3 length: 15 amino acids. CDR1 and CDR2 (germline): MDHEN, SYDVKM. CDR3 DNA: TGTGCCAGCAGCCCCCCCCAGACTCCTAACTATGGCTACACCTTC. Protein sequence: CASSPPQTPNYGYTF.

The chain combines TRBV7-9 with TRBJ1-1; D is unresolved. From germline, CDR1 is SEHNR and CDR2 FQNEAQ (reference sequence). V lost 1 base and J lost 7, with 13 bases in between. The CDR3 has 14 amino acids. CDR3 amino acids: CASSLGWERGEAFF. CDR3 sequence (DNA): TGTGCCAGCAGCTTAGGGTGGGAACGAGGTGAAGCTTTCTTT.

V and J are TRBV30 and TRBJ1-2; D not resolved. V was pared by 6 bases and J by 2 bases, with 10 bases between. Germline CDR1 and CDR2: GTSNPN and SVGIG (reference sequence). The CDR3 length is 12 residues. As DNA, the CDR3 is TGTGCCTGTGGGGAGAAGAACTATGGCTACACCTTC. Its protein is CACGEKNYGYTF.

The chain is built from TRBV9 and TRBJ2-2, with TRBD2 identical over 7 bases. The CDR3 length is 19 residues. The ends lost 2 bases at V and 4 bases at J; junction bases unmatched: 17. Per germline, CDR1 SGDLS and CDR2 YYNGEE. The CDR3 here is CASSVSPPEEREGTGELFF. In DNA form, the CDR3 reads TGTGCCAGCAGCGTTTCTCCACCGGAGGAGCGGGAAGGCACCGGGGAGCTGTTTTTT.

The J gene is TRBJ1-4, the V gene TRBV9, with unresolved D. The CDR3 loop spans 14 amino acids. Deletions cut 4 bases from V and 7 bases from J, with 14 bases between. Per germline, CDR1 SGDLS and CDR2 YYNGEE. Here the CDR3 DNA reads TGTGCCAGCAGCCGTCCGGATGGGAGTGAAAAACTGTTTTTT. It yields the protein CASSRPDGSEKLFF. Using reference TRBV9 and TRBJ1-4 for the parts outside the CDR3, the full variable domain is DSGVTQTPKHLITATGQRVTLRCSPRSGDLSVYWYQQSLDQGLQFLIQYYNGEERAKGNILERFSAQQFPDLHSELNLSSLELGDSALYFCASSRPDGSEKLFFGSGTQLSVL.

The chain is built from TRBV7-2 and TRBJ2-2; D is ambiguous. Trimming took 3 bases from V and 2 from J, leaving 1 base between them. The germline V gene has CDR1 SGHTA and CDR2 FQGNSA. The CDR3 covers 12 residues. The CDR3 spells CASSFNTGELFF. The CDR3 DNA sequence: TGTGCCAGCAGCTTTAACACCGGGGAGCTGTTTTTT.

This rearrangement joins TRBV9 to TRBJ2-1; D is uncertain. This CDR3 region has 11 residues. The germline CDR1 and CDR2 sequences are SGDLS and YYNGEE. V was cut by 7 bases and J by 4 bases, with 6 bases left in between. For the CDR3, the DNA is TGTGCCAGCGAGGCTTACAATGAGCAGTTCTTC. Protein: CASEAYNEQFF.